The clone carrying this TCR beta chain has a handful of counts. Its target is unknown. This entry belongs to a study of OX40 agonist ivuxolimab in advanced cancers. Study-level points and caveats: Near-lowest levels of clonal expansion characterized partial responders at 0.1-3.0 mg/kg. Expanded peripheral T-cell antigen specificity went undetermined.

The V end was cut by 5 bases, the J end by 7 bases, with 5 bases between. The CDR3 has 11 amino acids. Germline values: CDR1 LNHDA, CDR2 SQIVND (reference sequence). The data were produced by immunoSEQ multiplex PCR, yet TCRdb's version contains in-frame clones alone and is incomplete. The sample shows 60,000 or so clones, 88% of them seen only once. The genes are TRBV19 and TRBJ2-2; D call uncertain. The specimen comprised CD4+ or CD8+ T cells sorted from blood, sampled in a trial of the OX40 agonist ivuxolimab. The clonotype originates from an adult with an advanced solid tumor such as melanoma, head and neck, liver or kidney cancer. The CDR3 bases are TGTGCCAGTAGTCTGGTCGGGGAGCTGTTTTTT. Translated: CASSLVGELFF.